This T cell receptor beta chain was retrieved from a study of blood T cell repertoires in COVID-19. At the level of the study: The United States, Italy and Spain were the sources of the acute and convalescent COVID-19 samples. PBMCs, B-cell-depleted T cells, or T cells provided the cDNA or gDNA that made up the material.

Original data processing: Amplifying reference gene primers gave estimates of nucleated cell counts. The protocol was immunoSEQ multiplex PCR, while the TCRdb copy is restricted to in-frame clones and leaves out a portion. Clone size and the V and J calls come from that table; the DNA yielded D and trimming. Here the sample spans 99,000 or so clones, 75% to 85% being singletons. Trimming removed 5 bases from V and 2 bases from J; junction bases left unmatched: 9. This CDR3 is built from 16 residues. Germline-derived CDR1 and CDR2 are SGHVS and FNYEAQ. V gene TRBV7-6 combines with J gene TRBJ2-3; 8 nucleotides line up with TRBD1. This receptor was taken from a woman aged 70-85 years with acute or convalescent COVID-19. Sequenced sample: peripheral blood. The CDR3 loop reads CASSNTGRGPTDTQYF. The CDR3 bases are TGTGCCAGCAGCAATACCGGCAGGGGGCCCACAGATACGCAGTATTTT.